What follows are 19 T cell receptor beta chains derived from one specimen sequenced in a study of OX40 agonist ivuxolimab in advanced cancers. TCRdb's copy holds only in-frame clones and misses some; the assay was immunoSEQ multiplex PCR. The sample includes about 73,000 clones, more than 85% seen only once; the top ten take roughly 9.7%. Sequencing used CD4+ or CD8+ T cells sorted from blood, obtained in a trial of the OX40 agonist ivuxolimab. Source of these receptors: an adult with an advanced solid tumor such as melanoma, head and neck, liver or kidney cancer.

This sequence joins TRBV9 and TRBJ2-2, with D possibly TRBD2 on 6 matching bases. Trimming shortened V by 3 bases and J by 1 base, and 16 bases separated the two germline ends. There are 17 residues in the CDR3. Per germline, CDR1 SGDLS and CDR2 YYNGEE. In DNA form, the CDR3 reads TGTGCCAGCAGCGGCGGGACTTCTACTCTGAACACCGGGGAGCTGTTTTTT. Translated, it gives CASSGGTSTLNTGELFF.

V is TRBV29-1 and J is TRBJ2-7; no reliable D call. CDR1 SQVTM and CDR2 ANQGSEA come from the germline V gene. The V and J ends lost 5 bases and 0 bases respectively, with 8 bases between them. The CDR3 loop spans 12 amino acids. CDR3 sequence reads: CSVTASSYEQYF. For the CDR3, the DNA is TGCAGCGTTACAGCCAGCTCCTACGAGCAGTACTTC.

The chain's CDR3 is CASRPTGGATPTNEKLFF. As DNA, the CDR3 is TGTGCCAGCAGGCCCACAGGGGGCGCGACACCAACTAATGAAAAACTGTTTTTT. This rearrangement joins TRBV7-9 to TRBJ1-4; 9 bases agree with TRBD1. Per the germline V gene, CDR1 is SEHNR and CDR2 is FQNEAQ (reference sequence). V lost 6 bases to trimming and J lost 0 bases; unmatched junction nucleotides: 11. This CDR3 is built from 18 residues.

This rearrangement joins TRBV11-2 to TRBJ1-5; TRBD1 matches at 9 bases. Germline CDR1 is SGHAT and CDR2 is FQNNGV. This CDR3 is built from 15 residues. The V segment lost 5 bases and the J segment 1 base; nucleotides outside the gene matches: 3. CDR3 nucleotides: TGTGCCAGCAGCCCGACAGGGGGGAGCAATCAGCCCCAGCATTTT. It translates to CASSPTGGSNQPQHF.

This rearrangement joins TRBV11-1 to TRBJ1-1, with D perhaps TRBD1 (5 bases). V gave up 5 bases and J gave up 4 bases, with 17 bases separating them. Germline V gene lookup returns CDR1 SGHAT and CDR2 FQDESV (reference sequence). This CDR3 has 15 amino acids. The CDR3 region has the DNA TGTGCCAGCAGCCAGCATGGGGCAGGGTTCACTGAAGCTTTCTTT. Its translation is CASSQHGAGFTEAFF.

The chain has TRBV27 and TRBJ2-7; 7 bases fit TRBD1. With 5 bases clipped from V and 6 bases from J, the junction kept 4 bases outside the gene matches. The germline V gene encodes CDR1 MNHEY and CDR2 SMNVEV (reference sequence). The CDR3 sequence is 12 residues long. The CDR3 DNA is TGTGCCAGCAGTACAGGGGTCAGCGAGCAGTACTTC. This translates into CASSTGVSEQYF.

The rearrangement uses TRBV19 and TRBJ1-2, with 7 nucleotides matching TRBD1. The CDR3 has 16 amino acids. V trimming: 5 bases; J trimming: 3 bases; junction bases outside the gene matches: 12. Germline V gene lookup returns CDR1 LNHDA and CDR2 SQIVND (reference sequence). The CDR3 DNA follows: TGTGCCAGTAGTTTCAACAGGGGTCAGGTTGACTATGGCTACACCTTC. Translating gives CASSFNRGQVDYGYTF.

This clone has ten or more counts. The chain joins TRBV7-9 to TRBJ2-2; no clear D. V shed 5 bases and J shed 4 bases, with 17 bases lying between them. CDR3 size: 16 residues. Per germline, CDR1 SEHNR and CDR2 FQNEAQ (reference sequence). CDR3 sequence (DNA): TGTGCCAGCAGCGTACTCATGGCGGAGCGCACCGGGGAGCTGTTTTTT. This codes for CASSVLMAERTGELFF. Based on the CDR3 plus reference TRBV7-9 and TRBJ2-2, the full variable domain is DTGVSQNPRHKITKRGQNVTFRCDPISEHNRLYWYRQTLGQGPEFLTYFQNEAQLEKSRLLSDRFSAERPKGSFSTLEIQRTEQGDSAMYLCASSVLMAERTGELFFGEGSRLTVL.

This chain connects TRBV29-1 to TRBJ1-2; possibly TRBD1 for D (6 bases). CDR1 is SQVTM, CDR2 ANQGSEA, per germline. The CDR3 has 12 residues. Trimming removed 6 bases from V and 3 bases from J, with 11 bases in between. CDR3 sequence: CSVARQDYGYTF. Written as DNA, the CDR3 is TGCAGCGTCGCCCGACAGGACTATGGCTACACCTTC. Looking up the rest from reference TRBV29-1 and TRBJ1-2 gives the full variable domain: SAVISQKPSRDICQRGTSLTIQCQVDSQVTMMFWYRQQPGQSLTLIATANQGSEATYESGFVIDKFPISRPNLTFSTLTVSNMSPEDSSIYLCSVARQDYGYTFGSGTRLTVV.

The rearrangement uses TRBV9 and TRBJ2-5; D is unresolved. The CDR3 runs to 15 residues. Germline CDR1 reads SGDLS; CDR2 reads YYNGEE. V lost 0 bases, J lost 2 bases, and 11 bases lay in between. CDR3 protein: CASSVVGFGQETQYF. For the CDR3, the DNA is TGTGCCAGCAGCGTAGTAGGGTTTGGGCAAGAGACCCAGTACTTC.

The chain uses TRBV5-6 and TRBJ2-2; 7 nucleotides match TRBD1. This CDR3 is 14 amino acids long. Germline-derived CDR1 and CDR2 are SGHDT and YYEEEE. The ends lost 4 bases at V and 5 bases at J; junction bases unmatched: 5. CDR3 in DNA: TGTGCCAGCAGCAGGACAGGTTGGACCGGGGAGCTGTTTTTT. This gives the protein CASSRTGWTGELFF.

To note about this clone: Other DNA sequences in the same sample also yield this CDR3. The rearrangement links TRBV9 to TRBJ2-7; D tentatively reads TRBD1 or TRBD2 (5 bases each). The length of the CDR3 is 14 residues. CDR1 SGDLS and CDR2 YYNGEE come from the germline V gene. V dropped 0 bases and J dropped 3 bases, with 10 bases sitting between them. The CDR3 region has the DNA TGTGCCAGCAGCGTAGTTCCAGGGAGCTACGAGCAGTACTTC. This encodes CASSVVPGSYEQYF.

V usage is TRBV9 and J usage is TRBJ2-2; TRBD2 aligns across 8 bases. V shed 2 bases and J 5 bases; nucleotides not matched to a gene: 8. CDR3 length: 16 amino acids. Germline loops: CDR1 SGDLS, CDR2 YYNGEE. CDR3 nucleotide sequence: TGTGCCAGCAGCGTTGGACCCGGGGGGGCGACCGGGGAGCTGTTTTTT. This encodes CASSVGPGGATGELFF.

The CDR3 reads CASSPGASNTGELFF. As DNA, the CDR3 is TGTGCCAGCAGCCCAGGGGCTTCGAACACCGGGGAGCTGTTTTTT. V gene TRBV7-9 combines with J gene TRBJ2-2, with D tentatively TRBD1 (6 bases). The V gene's germline CDR1 is SEHNR and CDR2 FQNEAQ (reference sequence). The V end was cut by 5 bases, the J end by 0 bases, with 10 bases between. The CDR3 length is 15 residues.

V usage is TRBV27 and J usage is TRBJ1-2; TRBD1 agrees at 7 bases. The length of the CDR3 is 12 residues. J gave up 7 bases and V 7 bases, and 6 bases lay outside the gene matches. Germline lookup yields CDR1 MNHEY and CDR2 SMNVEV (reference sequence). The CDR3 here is CASKTGSGGYTF. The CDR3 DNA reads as TGTGCCAGCAAGACAGGGAGTGGTGGCTACACCTTC.

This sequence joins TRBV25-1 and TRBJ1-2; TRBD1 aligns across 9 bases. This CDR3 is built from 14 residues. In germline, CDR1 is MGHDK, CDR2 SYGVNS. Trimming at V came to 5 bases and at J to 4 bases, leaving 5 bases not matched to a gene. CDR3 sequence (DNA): TGTGCCAGCAGTAATAAGGACAGGGGCTATGGCTACACCTTC. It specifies CASSNKDRGYGYTF.

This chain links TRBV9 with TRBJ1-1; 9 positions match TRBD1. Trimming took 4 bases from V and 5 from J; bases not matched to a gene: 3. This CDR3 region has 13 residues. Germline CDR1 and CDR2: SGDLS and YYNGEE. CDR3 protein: CASSSGQGTEAFF. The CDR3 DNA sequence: TGTGCCAGCAGCTCGGGACAGGGAACTGAAGCTTTCTTT.

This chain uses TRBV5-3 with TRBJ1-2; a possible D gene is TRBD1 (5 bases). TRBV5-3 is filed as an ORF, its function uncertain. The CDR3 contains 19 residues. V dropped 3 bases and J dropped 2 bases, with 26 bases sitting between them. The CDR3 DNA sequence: TGTGCCAGAAGCTCGTACGGGCGAGGGAACATAGGGGAAAACTATGGCTACACCTTC. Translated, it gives CARSSYGRGNIGENYGYTF.

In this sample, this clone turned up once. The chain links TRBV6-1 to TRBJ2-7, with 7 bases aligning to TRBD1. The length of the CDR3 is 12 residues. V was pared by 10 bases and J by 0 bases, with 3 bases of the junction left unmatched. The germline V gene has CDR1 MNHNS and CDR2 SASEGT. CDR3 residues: CAIGDSSYEQYF. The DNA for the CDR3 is TGTGCCATCGGGGACAGCTCCTACGAGCAGTACTTC.